This entry features one T cell receptor beta chain sequence. The sample originates from a study of technical replicates of blood from a few donors. There are 14 residues in the CDR3. With 4 bases clipped from V and 11 bases from J, the junction kept 9 bases outside the gene matches. Germline CDR1 SGHTA, CDR2 FQGNSA. Profiled with immunoSEQ multiplex PCR; TCRdb holds only in-frame clones, not every one. This sample has 25,000 to 40,000 clones, with more than 80% found just once. This clonotype was obtained from a human donor in good health. Some clones in this sample may be carry-over from other donors' samples. Sequenced: PBMCs. The chain recombines TRBV7-2 with TRBJ2-5, with 11 bases identical to TRBD2. The CDR3 sequence is CASSSRLAGPEQYF. The CDR3, as DNA: TGTGCCAGCAGCTCGCGACTAGCGGGACCTGAGCAGTACTTC.